This T cell receptor (beta chain) derives from a study of T cell changes during pregnancy in multiple sclerosis. Sequencing used immunoSEQ multiplex PCR; TCRdb keeps in-frame clones, though not all of them. The profile shows 30,000 to 40,000 clones, roughly 93% of them singletons. This receptor was taken from a female donor with multiple sclerosis, enrolled in a pregnancy study. Sequences were derived from CD4+ T cells from peripheral blood mononuclear cells, sampled in the second trimester of pregnancy.

CDR3 DNA: TGTGCCAGCAGCCGTTCTAACCCCCAAGATACGCAGTATTTT. Residues: CASSRSNPQDTQYF. The V and J genes are TRBV7-3 and TRBJ2-3; no definite D call. From germline, CDR1 is SGHTA and CDR2 FQGTGA. The CDR3 spans 14 residues. V dropped 5 bases and J dropped 5 bases, with 14 bases sitting between them.